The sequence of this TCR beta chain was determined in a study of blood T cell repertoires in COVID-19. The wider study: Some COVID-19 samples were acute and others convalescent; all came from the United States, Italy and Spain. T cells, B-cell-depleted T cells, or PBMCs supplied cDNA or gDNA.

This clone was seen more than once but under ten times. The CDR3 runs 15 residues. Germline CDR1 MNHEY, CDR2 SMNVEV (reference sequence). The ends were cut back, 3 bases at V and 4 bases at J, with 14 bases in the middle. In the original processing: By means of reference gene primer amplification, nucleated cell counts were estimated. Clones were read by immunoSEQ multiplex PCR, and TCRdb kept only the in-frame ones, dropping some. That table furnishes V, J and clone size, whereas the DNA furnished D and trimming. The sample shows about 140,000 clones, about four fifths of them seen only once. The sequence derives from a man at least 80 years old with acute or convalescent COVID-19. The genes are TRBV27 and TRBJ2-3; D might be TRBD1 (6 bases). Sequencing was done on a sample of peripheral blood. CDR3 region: CASSFSTKGADTQYF. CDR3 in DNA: TGTGCCAGCAGTTTTTCTACCAAGGGGGCAGATACGCAGTATTTT.